These 30 T cell receptor beta chains were all obtained from the same sample, sequenced in a study of T cell repertoires in cytomegalovirus infection. MiXCR, applied by TCRdb to the reads, yields one record per CDR3 protein. The table lists just under 550,000 distinct CDR3 sequences, 26% of them singletons. Sequenced input: PBMCs. The receptors here all came from a human donor in good health (CMV status not recorded). Some clones in this sample may be carry-over from other donors' samples.

This clonotype was detected ten times or more. The chain couples TRBV7-8 to TRBJ2-5; 10 nucleotides agree with TRBD2. The CDR3 runs 16 residues. Germline V CDR1 and CDR2: SGHVS, FQNEAQ. V lost 0 bases, J lost 11 bases, and 12 bases stayed unmatched. CDR3 sequence: CASSLAGRLAGESQYF. The CDR3 DNA reads TGTGCCAGCAGCTTAGCCGGACGGCTAGCGGGAGAATCTCAGTACTTC.

The CDR3 sequence is CANTANTEAFF. DNA of the CDR3: TGTGCCAATACAGCGAACACTGAAGCTTTCTTT. The chain couples TRBV2 to TRBJ1-1; D is unresolved. This CDR3 is 11 amino acids long. From germline, CDR1 is SNHLY and CDR2 FYNNEI. V lost 10 bases and J 1 base, leaving 7 bases between the germline ends.

The gene calls are TRBV7-6 and TRBJ1-2, with a tentative D call TRBD1 (6 bases). Germline V gives CDR1 SGHVS, CDR2 FNYEAQ. This CDR3 has 15 amino acids. V shed 3 bases and J shed 2 bases, with 13 bases lying between them. The CDR3 loop reads CASSLRGGDNYGYTF. The CDR3 DNA reads TGTGCCAGCAGCTTGCGAGGGGGAGACAACTATGGCTACACCTTC.

The chain recombines TRBV12-3 or TRBV12-4 with TRBJ2-1; TRBD2 matches at 7 bases. Trimming removed 10 bases from V and 1 base from J; junction bases left unmatched: 4. The CDR3 extends over 13 amino acids. The CDR3 is CANLRGSYNEQFF. The CDR3 DNA follows: TGTGCCAACCTGCGGGGGTCCTACAATGAGCAGTTCTTC.

The chain carries TRBV6-1 and TRBJ1-4; D possibly corresponds to TRBD1 (5 bases). Trimming left V 7 bases short and J 8 bases short, with 17 bases between. Germline assignment: CDR1 MNHNS and CDR2 SASEGT. This CDR3 comprises 14 residues. This CDR3 is CASTEGPKGEKLFF. In DNA, the CDR3 is TGTGCCAGCACCGAGGGACCAAAAGGGGAAAAACTGTTTTTT.

This clonotype was picked up a small number of times. This chain links TRBV6-6 with TRBJ2-2, with 7 bases identical to TRBD2. The junction had 6 bases not matched to a gene; V was cut back by 2 bases and J by 3 bases. The CDR3 totals 16 residues. Germline V gives CDR1 MNHNY, CDR2 SVGAGI (reference sequence). CDR3 loop: CASSYGPSGDTGELFF. The CDR3 DNA reads TGTGCCAGCAGTTACGGTCCTAGCGGAGACACCGGGGAGCTGTTTTTT.

The table lists this clonotype with many counts. V gene TRBV7-2 combines with J gene TRBJ1-5; D uncertain. The CDR3 sequence is 13 residues long. CDR1 and CDR2 from the germline V gene are SGHTA and FQGNSA. V shed 2 bases and J shed 5 bases, with 7 bases lying between them. CDR3 DNA: TGTGCCAGCAGCTTAAAGCGGGATCAGCCCCAGCATTTT. Amino acids: CASSLKRDQPQHF.

This clonotype showed up many times. This chain connects TRBV7-9 to TRBJ2-3; 10 bases agree with TRBD2. CDR3 length equals 15 residues. Germline V gene lookup returns CDR1 SEHNR and CDR2 FQNEAQ (reference sequence). J lost 1 base, V lost 6 bases, and 4 bases had no gene match. CDR3 in amino acids: CASRYGTSGTDTQYF. The CDR3, as DNA: TGTGCCAGCAGGTACGGGACTAGCGGCACAGATACGCAGTATTTT.

This clonotype was detected only once. The chain couples TRBV12-3 or TRBV12-4 to TRBJ1-5, with D maybe TRBD1 (5 bases). This CDR3 has 13 amino acids. The germline V and J ends were trimmed by 5 bases and 7 bases, with 12 bases remaining between them. In nucleotides, the CDR3 is TGTGCCAGCAGTCGAAGGTGGGACCAGCCCCAGCATTTT. It encodes CASSRRWDQPQHF.

This clonotype has just a few counts. CDR3 sequence (DNA): TGTGCCAGCGGCGGGGCAGGGAGGAACATTCAGTACTTC. Translation gives CASGGAGRNIQYF. This rearrangement joins TRBV6-1 to TRBJ2-4; the D gene is possibly TRBD2 (6 bases). Per germline, CDR1 MNHNS and CDR2 SASEGT. The CDR3 length is 13 residues. V was shortened by 8 bases and J by 7 bases, with 15 bases between the two germline ends.

This clonotype appeared once. The genes are TRBV6-1 and TRBJ2-2; D might be TRBD1 (5 bases). CDR1 and CDR2 (germline): MNHNS, SASEGT. This CDR3 is 14 amino acids long. V was cut by 10 bases and J by 3 bases, with 15 bases left in between. The CDR3 spells CAIKGWVDTGELFF. The CDR3 coding sequence is TGTGCCATAAAGGGGTGGGTGGACACCGGGGAGCTGTTTTTT.

The CDR3 protein is CATSRDRRGRETQYF. CDR3 bases: TGTGCCACCAGCAGAGATAGGCGAGGAAGGGAGACCCAGTACTTC. The V gene is TRBV15, the J gene TRBJ2-5; D unresolved. CDR1 and CDR2 (germline): LNHNV, YYDKDF (reference sequence). The CDR3 extends over 15 amino acids. V lost 0 bases, J lost 5 bases, and 13 bases lay in between.

This clonotype was counted between two and nine times. A clone one base away is much larger, so this may be a read error. The chain uses TRBV7-2 and TRBJ1-1, with D uncertain. V was cut by 2 bases and J by 6 bases, with 13 bases left in between. Germline CDR1 is SGHTA and CDR2 is FQGNSA. The CDR3 is 14 residues long. CDR3: CASSLSIARSEAFF. As DNA, the CDR3 is TGTGCCAGCAGCTTAAGTATCGCTCGCTCTGAAGCTTTCTTT.

This clonotype turned up a few times. V gene TRBV27 combines with J gene TRBJ1-1; D gene ambiguous. The CDR3 runs 13 residues. V lost 3 bases and J lost 11, with 16 bases in between. The germline V gene has CDR1 MNHEY and CDR2 SMNVEV (reference sequence). The CDR3 nucleotides are TGTGCCAGCAGTTTCAGTGCCGCAGCCGGGGCTTTCTTT. Its protein product is CASSFSAAAGAFF.

The table lists this clonotype with a few counts. This chain connects TRBV20-1 to TRBJ2-1; no clear D gene. V lost 0 bases, J lost 4 bases, and 10 bases lay in between. The germline gives CDR1 DFQATT, CDR2 SNEGSKA (reference sequence). The CDR3 loop spans 14 amino acids. The CDR3 DNA reads as TGCAGTGCTAGAGACCCCAGCTTGTACAATGAGCAGTTCTTC. It yields the protein CSARDPSLYNEQFF.

The chain is built from TRBV6-5 and TRBJ2-1; 9 nucleotides line up with TRBD2. CDR1 is MNHEY and CDR2 is SVGAGI in the germline V gene. Trimming cost V 2 bases and J 4 bases; bases outside gene matches: 9. The CDR3 runs to 17 residues. The CDR3 DNA follows: TGTGCCAGCAGTTACACTGAGACTAGCGGAAATTACAATGAGCAGTTCTTC. Its protein product is CASSYTETSGNYNEQFF.

The sample holds a few counts of this clonotype. This rearrangement joins TRBV19 to TRBJ2-1; D is uncertain. Germline-derived CDR1 and CDR2 are LNHDA and SQIVND (reference sequence). This CDR3 spans 13 amino acids. The V end was cut by 3 bases, the J end by 5 bases, with 8 bases between. CDR3 in DNA: TGTGCCAGTAGTATGACCCAGGACAATGAGCAGTTCTTC. Translating gives CASSMTQDNEQFF.

At least ten counts were recorded for this clonotype. The rearrangement uses TRBV7-2 and TRBJ1-5; D is ambiguous. Germline CDR1 reads SGHTA; CDR2 reads FQGNSA. Trimming cost V 6 bases and J 3 bases, with 9 bases left between them. The CDR3 is 13 residues long. This CDR3 is CASRPNVNQPQHF. The CDR3 bases are TGTGCCAGCAGGCCAAATGTCAATCAGCCCCAGCATTTT.

This clonotype was observed a few times. The chain is built from TRBV19 and TRBJ2-3; D might be TRBD1 or TRBD2, each matching 6 bases. The CDR3 totals 14 residues. V gave up 4 bases and J gave up 5 bases, with 13 bases separating them. The germline V gene encodes CDR1 LNHDA and CDR2 SQIVND (reference sequence). CDR3 sequence reads: CASSTLRGQDTQYF. CDR3 sequence (DNA): TGTGCCAGTAGTACCCTACGGGGGCAAGATACGCAGTATTTT.

The rearrangement links TRBV7-3 to TRBJ2-3; D tentatively fits TRBD1 or TRBD2 (5 bases each). V was clipped by 4 bases and J by 2 bases, with 16 bases between them. Germline CDR1 SGHTA, CDR2 FQGTGA. The CDR3 extends over 16 amino acids. The CDR3 loop is CASSSGLSGPTDTQYF. The CDR3 nucleotides are TGTGCCAGCAGCTCCGGCTTATCGGGACCCACAGATACGCAGTATTTT.

The chain recombines TRBV11-2 with TRBJ1-4, with D unresolved. Trimming left V 1 base short and J 3 bases short, with 6 bases between. CDR1 and CDR2 (germline): SGHAT, FQNNGV. The CDR3 runs to 14 residues. CDR3: CASSLVFSNEKLFF. The DNA of the CDR3 is TGTGCCAGCAGCTTAGTCTTTTCTAATGAAAAACTGTTTTTT.

The CDR3 coding sequence is TGTGCCAGCAGCATAGGAAGACAGGGGGCGTCCCGTGGCTACACCTTC. Protein product: CASSIGRQGASRGYTF. The V and J genes are TRBV5-4 and TRBJ1-2, with 10 bases identical to TRBD1. The germline V gene encodes CDR1 SGHNT and CDR2 YYREEE (reference sequence). V lost 4 bases to trimming and J lost 7 bases; unmatched junction nucleotides: 13. The CDR3 is 16 amino acids. Supplemented by reference TRBV5-4 and TRBJ1-2, the full variable domain reads ETGVTQSPTHLIKTRGQQVTLRCSSQSGHNTVSWYQQALGQGPQFIFQYYREEENGRGNFPPRFSGLQFPNYSSELNVNALELDDSALYLCASSIGRQGASRGYTFGSGTRLTVV.

In this sample, this clonotype turned up a few times. The chain combines TRBV27 with TRBJ1-5; unclear D gene. V dropped 5 bases and J dropped 6 bases, with 11 bases sitting between them. Germline V CDR1 and CDR2: MNHEY, SMNVEV (reference sequence). This CDR3 contains 13 residues. The CDR3 loop is CASSPTMVQPQHF. The CDR3 DNA is TGTGCCAGCAGTCCGACCATGGTTCAGCCCCAGCATTTT.

This clonotype has a handful of counts. This chain connects TRBV20-1 to TRBJ2-1; 8 bases fit TRBD2. V lost 3 bases and J lost 6; bases outside the gene matches: 10. The CDR3 length is 15 residues. Germline CDR1 and CDR2: DFQATT and SNEGSKA (reference sequence). CDR3 sequence: CSASSGRSPSNEQFF. The CDR3 nucleotides read TGCAGTGCTAGCAGCGGGAGAAGTCCCAGCAATGAGCAGTTCTTC.

Ten or more counts support this clonotype. The chain couples TRBV7-2 to TRBJ2-2; D is perhaps TRBD1 or TRBD2 (5 bases each). Trimming left V 10 bases short and J 3 bases short, with 18 bases between. This CDR3 has 15 residues. In germline, CDR1 is SGHTA, CDR2 FQGNSA. This CDR3 reads CATSREGDDTGELFF. CDR3 in DNA: TGTGCCACCTCCAGGGAAGGGGACGACACCGGGGAGCTGTTTTTT.

This clonotype was seen more than once but under ten times. This chain connects TRBV7-8 to TRBJ1-3; the D is unclear. CDR3 length: 16 amino acids. V was pared by 1 base and J by 5 bases, with 15 bases between. In germline, CDR1 is SGHVS, CDR2 FQNEAQ. The chain's CDR3 is CASSLDFRVSRNTIYF. DNA of the CDR3: TGTGCCAGCAGCTTAGACTTCCGGGTTTCAAGAAACACCATATATTTT.

This clonotype was recorded a few times. This chain links TRBV7-2 with TRBJ2-3, with 10 bases matching TRBD2. Germline CDR1 SGHTA, CDR2 FQGNSA. After removal of 5 bases from V and 5 bases from J, the junction contained 4 bases not matched to a gene. The CDR3 contains 14 residues. The CDR3 protein is CASSGLAGEDTQYF. CDR3 nucleotide sequence: TGTGCCAGCAGCGGGCTAGCGGGAGAAGATACGCAGTATTTT. The complete variable domain, with remaining parts taken from reference TRBV7-2 and TRBJ2-3, reads GAGVSQSPSNKVTEKGKDVELRCDPISGHTALYWYRQSLGQGLEFLIYFQGNSAPDKSGLPSDRFSAERTGGSVSTLTIQRTQQEDSAVYLCASSGLAGEDTQYFGPGTRLTVL.

The chain recombines TRBV11-3 with TRBJ2-5, with TRBD2 matching 9 bases. CDR1 is SGHNT and CDR2 is YENEEA in the germline V gene. This CDR3 region has 16 residues. Germline trimming cut 3 bases from V and 1 base from J; bases unmatched to any gene: 6. DNA for the CDR3: TGTGCCAGCAGCTTCGTGGCTAGCGGGACCCAAGAGACCCAGTACTTC. This sequence encodes CASSFVASGTQETQYF.

The chain couples TRBV19 to TRBJ2-3; D gene ambiguous. Germline lookup yields CDR1 LNHDA and CDR2 SQIVND (reference sequence). V was clipped by 5 bases and J by 5 bases, with 8 bases between them. The CDR3 extends over 12 amino acids. The CDR3 spells CASSLGVDTQYF. In DNA, the CDR3 is TGTGCCAGTAGTCTTGGGGTAGATACGCAGTATTTT.

The chain has TRBV20-1 and TRBJ1-2; D unresolved. V was clipped by 0 bases and J by 3 bases, with 2 bases between them. The germline V gene encodes CDR1 DFQATT and CDR2 SNEGSKA (reference sequence). The CDR3 is 11 residues long. CDR3: CSAREDYGYTF. The CDR3 bases are TGCAGTGCTAGAGAGGACTATGGCTACACCTTC.